The subject of this entry is one T cell receptor beta chain. These data are taken from a study of T cell changes during pregnancy in multiple sclerosis. CDR3 length: 15 residues. V dropped 4 bases and J dropped 2; count of bases not matched to a gene: 6. Germline CDR1 is MGHDK and CDR2 is SYGVNS. Profiled with immunoSEQ multiplex PCR; TCRdb holds only in-frame clones, not every one. This table has around 80,000 clones, approximately 92% appearing once. The TCR comes from a female donor with multiple sclerosis, enrolled in a pregnancy study. Sample: peripheral blood, taken before pregnancy. The V gene is TRBV25-1, the J gene TRBJ2-3; TRBD2 matches 7 bases. The CDR3 bases are TGTGCCAGCAGTGGGCTTCTAGCGGACACAGATACGCAGTATTTT. Its translation is CASSGLLADTDTQYF. Full variable domain (outside the CDR3, taken from reference TRBV25-1 and TRBJ2-3): EADIYQTPRYLVIGTGKKITLECSQTMGHDKMYWYQQDPGMELHLIHYSYGVNSTEKGDLSSESTVSRIRTEHFPLTLESARPSHTSQYLCASSGLLADTDTQYFGPGTRLTVL.